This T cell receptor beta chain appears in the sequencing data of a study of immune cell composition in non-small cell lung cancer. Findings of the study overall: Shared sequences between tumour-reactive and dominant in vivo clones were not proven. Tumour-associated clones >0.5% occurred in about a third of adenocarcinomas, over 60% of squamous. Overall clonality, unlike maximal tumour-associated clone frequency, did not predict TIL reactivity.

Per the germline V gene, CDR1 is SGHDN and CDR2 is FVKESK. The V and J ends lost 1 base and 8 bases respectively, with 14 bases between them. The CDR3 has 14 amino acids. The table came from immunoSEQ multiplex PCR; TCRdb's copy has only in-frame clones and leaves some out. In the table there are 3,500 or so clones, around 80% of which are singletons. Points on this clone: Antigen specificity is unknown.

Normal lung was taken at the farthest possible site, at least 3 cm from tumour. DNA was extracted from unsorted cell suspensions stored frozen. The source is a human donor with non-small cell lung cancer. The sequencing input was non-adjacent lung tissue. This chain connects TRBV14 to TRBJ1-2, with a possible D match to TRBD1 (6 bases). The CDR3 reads CASSQVRGGEGYTF. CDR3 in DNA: TGTGCCAGCAGCCAAGTCAGGGGCGGGGAAGGCTACACCTTC.